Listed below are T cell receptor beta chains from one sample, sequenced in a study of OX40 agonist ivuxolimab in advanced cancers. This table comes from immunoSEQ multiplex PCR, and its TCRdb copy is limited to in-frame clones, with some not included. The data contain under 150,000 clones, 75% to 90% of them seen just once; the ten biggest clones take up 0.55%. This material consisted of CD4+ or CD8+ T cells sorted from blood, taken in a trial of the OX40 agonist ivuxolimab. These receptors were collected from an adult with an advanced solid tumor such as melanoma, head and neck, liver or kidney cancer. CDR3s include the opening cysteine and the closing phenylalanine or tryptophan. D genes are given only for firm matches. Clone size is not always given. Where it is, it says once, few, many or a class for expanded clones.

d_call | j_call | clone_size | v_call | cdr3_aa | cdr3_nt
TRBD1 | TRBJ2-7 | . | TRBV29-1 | CSVPKQGATDEQYF | TGCAGCGTGCCAAAACAGGGGGCCACGGACGAGCAGTACTTC
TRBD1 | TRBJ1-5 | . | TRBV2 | CASRDRGGGQPQHF | TGTGCCAGCAGGGACAGGGGAGGGGGTCAGCCCCAGCATTTT
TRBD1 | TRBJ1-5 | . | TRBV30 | CAWTGGAGNQPQHF | TGTGCCTGGACAGGGGGCGCGGGCAATCAGCCCCAGCATTTT
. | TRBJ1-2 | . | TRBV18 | CASSPGQNYGYTF | TGTGCCAGCTCACCGGGCCAAAACTATGGCTACACCTTC
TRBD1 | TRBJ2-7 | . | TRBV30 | CAWSVTGGFQNEQYF | TGTGCCTGGAGTGTAACAGGGGGCTTTCAAAACGAGCAGTACTTC
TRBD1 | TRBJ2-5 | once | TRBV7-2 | CASSRMDRLGETQYF | TGTGCCAGCAGCCGCATGGACAGGTTAGGGGAGACCCAGTACTTC
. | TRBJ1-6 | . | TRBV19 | CASSTPGQSPLHF | TGTGCCAGTAGTACACCGGGACAATCACCCCTCCACTTT
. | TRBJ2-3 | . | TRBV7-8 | CASSLEAGADTQYF | TGTGCCAGCAGCTTAGAAGCGGGCGCAGATACGCAGTATTTT
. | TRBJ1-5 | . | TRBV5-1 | CASSGDNGQPQHF | TGCGCCAGCAGTGGGGACAATGGGCAGCCCCAGCATTTT
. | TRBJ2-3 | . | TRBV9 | CASSVGGARDTQYF | TGTGCCAGCAGCGTAGGGGGGGCTAGGGATACGCAGTATTTT
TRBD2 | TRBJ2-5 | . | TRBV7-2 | CASRAGIGETQYF | TGTGCCTCCCGAGCGGGGATCGGAGAGACCCAGTACTTC
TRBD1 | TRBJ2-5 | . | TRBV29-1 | CSVVGTDKETQYF | TGCAGCGTTGTAGGGACAGATAAAGAGACCCAGTACTTC
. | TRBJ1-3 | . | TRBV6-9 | CASSYEEGNTIYF | TGTGCCAGCAGTTATGAGGAAGGAAACACCATATATTTT
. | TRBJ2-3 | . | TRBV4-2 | CASSPGGTDTQYF | TGTGCCAGCAGCCCGGGGGGCACAGATACGCAGTATTTT
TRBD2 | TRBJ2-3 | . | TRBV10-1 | CASSESSGGASDTQYF | TGCGCCAGCAGTGAGTCCAGCGGGGGGGCCTCAGATACGCAGTATTTT
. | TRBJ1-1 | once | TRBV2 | CASTAAMNTEAFF | TGTGCCAGCACGGCGGCCATGAACACTGAAGCTTTCTTT
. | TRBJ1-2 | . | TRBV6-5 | CASSYGLPRGGYTF | TGTGCCAGCAGTTATGGTCTTCCCCGGGGTGGCTACACCTTC
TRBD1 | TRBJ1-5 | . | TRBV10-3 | CATQGGQRGQPQHF | TGTGCCACCCAGGGGGGACAGCGGGGTCAGCCCCAGCATTTT
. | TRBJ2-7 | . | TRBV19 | CATRTRGEQYF | TGTGCCACGAGGACTCGGGGCGAGCAGTACTTC
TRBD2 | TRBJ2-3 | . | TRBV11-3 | CASSLGWAGVSDTQYF | TGTGCCAGCAGCTTGGGATGGGCGGGGGTCTCAGATACGCAGTATTTT
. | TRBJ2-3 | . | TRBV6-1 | CASSESGVDTQYF | TGTGCCAGCAGTGAGTCAGGGGTCGATACGCAGTATTTT
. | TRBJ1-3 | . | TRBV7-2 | CASSLGQGGNTIYF | TGTGCCAGCAGCTTGGGGCAGGGGGGAAACACCATATATTTT
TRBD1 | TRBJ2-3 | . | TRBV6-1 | CASSPDRARVDTQYF | TGTGCCAGCAGTCCCGACAGGGCTAGGGTGGATACGCAGTATTTT
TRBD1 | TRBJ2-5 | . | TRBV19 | CASSGGQGYQETQYF | TGTGCCAGTAGTGGTGGACAGGGGTACCAAGAGACCCAGTACTTC
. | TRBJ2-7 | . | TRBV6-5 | CASSPGIVYEQYF | TGTGCCAGCAGTCCAGGGATAGTCTACGAGCAGTACTTC
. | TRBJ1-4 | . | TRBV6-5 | CASSFSGGREKLFF | TGTGCCAGCAGTTTCTCCGGGGGTAGAGAAAAACTGTTTTTT
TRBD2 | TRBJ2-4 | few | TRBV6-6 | CASSPGRDIQYF | TGTGCCAGCAGTCCGGGGAGGGACATTCAGTACTTC
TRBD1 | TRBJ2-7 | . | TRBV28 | CASSGDRGRPYEQYF | TGTGCCAGCAGCGGGGACAGGGGACGGCCCTACGAGCAGTACTTC
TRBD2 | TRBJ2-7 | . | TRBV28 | CASRGGGLILSQQYF | TGTGCCAGCAGGGGCGGGGGACTAATCCTCTCCCAGCAGTACTTC
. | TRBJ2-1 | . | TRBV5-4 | CASSLVIGNEQFF | TGTGCCAGCAGCTTGGTCATAGGCAATGAGCAGTTCTTC
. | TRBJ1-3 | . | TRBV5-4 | CASSSPGKGNTIYF | TGTGCCAGCAGCTCCCCAGGGAAAGGAAACACCATATATTTT
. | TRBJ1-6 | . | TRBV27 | CASSSRGEPNSPLHF | TGTGCCAGCAGTTCAAGGGGGGAGCCTAATTCACCCCTCCACTTT
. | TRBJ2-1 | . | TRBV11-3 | CASSLDRTGSKFF | TGTGCCAGCAGCTTAGACAGGACCGGTAGCAAATTCTTC